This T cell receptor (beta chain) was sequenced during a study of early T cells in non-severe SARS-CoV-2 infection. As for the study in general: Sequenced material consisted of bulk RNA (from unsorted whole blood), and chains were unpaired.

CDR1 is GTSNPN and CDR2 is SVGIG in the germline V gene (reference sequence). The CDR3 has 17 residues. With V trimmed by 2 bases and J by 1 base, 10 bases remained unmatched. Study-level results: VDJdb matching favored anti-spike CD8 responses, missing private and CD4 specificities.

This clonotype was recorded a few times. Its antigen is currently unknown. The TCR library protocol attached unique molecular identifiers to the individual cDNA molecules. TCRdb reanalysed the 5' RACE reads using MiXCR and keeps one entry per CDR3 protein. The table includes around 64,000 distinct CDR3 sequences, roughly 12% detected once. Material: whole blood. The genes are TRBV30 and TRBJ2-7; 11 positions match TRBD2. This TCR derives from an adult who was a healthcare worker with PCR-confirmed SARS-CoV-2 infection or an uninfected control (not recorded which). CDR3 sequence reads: CAWSPLAGAFSSYEQYF. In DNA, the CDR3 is TGTGCCTGGAGTCCACTAGCGGGAGCGTTCAGTTCCTACGAGCAGTACTTC.